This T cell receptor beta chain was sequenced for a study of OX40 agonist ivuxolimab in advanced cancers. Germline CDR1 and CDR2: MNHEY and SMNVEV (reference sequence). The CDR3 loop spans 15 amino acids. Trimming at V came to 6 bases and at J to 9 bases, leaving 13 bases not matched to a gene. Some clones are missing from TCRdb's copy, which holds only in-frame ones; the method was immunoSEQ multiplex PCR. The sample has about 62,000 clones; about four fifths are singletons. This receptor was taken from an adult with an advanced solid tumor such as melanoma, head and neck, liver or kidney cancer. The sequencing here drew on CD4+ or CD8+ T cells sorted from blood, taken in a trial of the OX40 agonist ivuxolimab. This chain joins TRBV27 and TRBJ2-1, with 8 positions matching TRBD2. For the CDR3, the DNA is TGTGCCAGCAGATCTGGGACTAGAAATCATGGTGAGCAGTTCTTC. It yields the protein CASRSGTRNHGEQFF.